These T cell receptor beta chains were read from a single sample in a study of blood T cell repertoires in COVID-19. Repertoires were generated with immunoSEQ multiplex PCR, while TCRdb's copy carries only in-frame clones and drops some. The sample holds 65,000 to 70,000 clones; 65% to 90% are singletons and the top ten take over 1.3%. Source material: peripheral blood. These receptors were taken from a woman aged 55 to 70 with acute or convalescent COVID-19. Both conserved end residues are part of each CDR3. The D gene is left open where the match is weak. Only part of the rows carry a size: once, few, many, or a class if the clone is expanded.

J gene: TRBJ2-3; D gene: TRBD2; V gene: TRBV30; clone size: -; CDR3 DNA: TGTGCCTGGAGTTGGGGACGGGGGGGCGCAGATACGCAGTATTTT; CDR3 protein: CAWSWGRGGADTQYF
J gene: TRBJ2-1; D gene: -; V gene: TRBV19; clone size: -; CDR3 DNA: TGTGCCAGTAGTTCCGGGACTCCCACCTTCGGTGAGCAGTTCTTC; CDR3 protein: CASSSGTPTFGEQFF
J gene: TRBJ1-1; D gene: -; V gene: TRBV2; clone size: -; CDR3 DNA: TGTGCCAGCAGTAAAGGGTCCAGGGTGAGGTCTAACACTGAAGCTTTCTTT; CDR3 protein: CASSKGSRVRSNTEAFF
J gene: TRBJ1-2; D gene: -; V gene: TRBV19; clone size: -; CDR3 DNA: TGTGCCAGTAGTATGGCGCGCAGGGCTCCTAACTATGGCTACACCTTC; CDR3 protein: CASSMARRAPNYGYTF
J gene: TRBJ2-2; D gene: -; V gene: TRBV2; clone size: -; CDR3 DNA: TGTGCCAGCAGTGACGGACAGACCGGGGAGCTGTTTTTT; CDR3 protein: CASSDGQTGELFF
J gene: TRBJ2-5; D gene: TRBD2; V gene: TRBV7-2; clone size: -; CDR3 DNA: TGTGCCAGCAGCCCGGGAGGGAGGATAACGGAGACCCAGTACTTC; CDR3 protein: CASSPGGRITETQYF
J gene: TRBJ1-3; D gene: -; V gene: TRBV19; clone size: -; CDR3 DNA: TGTGCCAGTAGTATAGAAGTCGGTGGAAACACCATATATTTT; CDR3 protein: CASSIEVGGNTIYF
J gene: TRBJ2-7; D gene: TRBD1; V gene: TRBV28; clone size: once; CDR3 DNA: TGTGCCAGCAGTCCCTCCCCCGGGACAGGGGGCTACGAGCAGTACTTC; CDR3 protein: CASSPSPGTGGYEQYF
J gene: TRBJ1-4; D gene: -; V gene: TRBV4-2; clone size: once; CDR3 DNA: TGTGCCAGCAGCCAGAATGTTGACTTAGGTGAAAAACTGTTTTTT; CDR3 protein: CASSQNVDLGEKLFF
J gene: TRBJ2-7; D gene: TRBD2; V gene: TRBV7-8; clone size: -; CDR3 DNA: TGTGCCAGCAGCTTAGTCAGCGGGGGTGTCGTCTCGGACTTC; CDR3 protein: CASSLVSGGVVSDF
J gene: TRBJ1-6; D gene: TRBD1; V gene: TRBV5-1; clone size: -; CDR3 DNA: TGCGCCAGCAGACTGGACAGGGAGTATTCACCCCTCCACTTT; CDR3 protein: CASRLDREYSPLHF
J gene: TRBJ2-7; D gene: -; V gene: TRBV7-2; clone size: -; CDR3 DNA: TGTGCCAGCAGCCCGGAGGGACCGGGATGGAGCGAGCAGTACTTC; CDR3 protein: CASSPEGPGWSEQYF
J gene: TRBJ1-2; D gene: TRBD1; V gene: TRBV7-2; clone size: -; CDR3 DNA: TGTGCCAGCAGCGTAACAGGGGTGGGTGGCTACACCTTC; CDR3 protein: CASSVTGVGGYTF
J gene: TRBJ2-7; D gene: -; V gene: TRBV10-3; clone size: -; CDR3 DNA: TGTGCCATCAGTGAGTCGAATAGGGAGTGGTTTAAGTACTTC; CDR3 protein: CAISESNREWFKYF
J gene: TRBJ2-5; D gene: -; V gene: TRBV6-1; clone size: -; CDR3 DNA: TGTGCCAGCAGTGAAGCGCCAGGGGTCCAAGAGACCCAGTACTTC; CDR3 protein: CASSEAPGVQETQYF
J gene: TRBJ1-2; D gene: -; V gene: TRBV2; clone size: -; CDR3 DNA: TGTGCCAGCAGCTCTGACAGGAATTATGGCTACACCTTC; CDR3 protein: CASSSDRNYGYTF
J gene: TRBJ1-4; D gene: -; V gene: TRBV12-3/TRBV12-4; clone size: -; CDR3 DNA: TGTGCCAGCAGTCTACAGATTAATGAAAAACTGTTTTTT; CDR3 protein: CASSLQINEKLFF
J gene: TRBJ2-1; D gene: -; V gene: TRBV6-5; clone size: once; CDR3 DNA: TGTGCCAGCAGGAGACAGGGACTTACCTACAATGAGCAGTTCTTC; CDR3 protein: CASRRQGLTYNEQFF
J gene: TRBJ2-7; D gene: -; V gene: TRBV5-1; clone size: -; CDR3 DNA: TGCGCCAGCAGGATAGCGGTCAGCTCCTACGAGCAGTACTTC; CDR3 protein: CASRIAVSSYEQYF
J gene: TRBJ1-1; D gene: TRBD1; V gene: TRBV18; clone size: -; CDR3 DNA: TGTGCCAGCTCAGCCATGGGAGGACAGGAGAACACTGAAGCTTTCTTT; CDR3 protein: CASSAMGGQENTEAFF
J gene: TRBJ2-1; D gene: -; V gene: TRBV12-3/TRBV12-4; clone size: -; CDR3 DNA: TGTGCCAGCCAAACAACAACAGACAATGAGCAGTTCTTC; CDR3 protein: CASQTTTDNEQFF
J gene: TRBJ1-6; D gene: -; V gene: TRBV11-2; clone size: -; CDR3 DNA: TGTGCCAGCAGCCTACAGCCGGTTTCACCCCTCCACTTT; CDR3 protein: CASSLQPVSPLHF
J gene: TRBJ1-5; D gene: -; V gene: TRBV19; clone size: -; CDR3 DNA: TGTGCCAGTAGTATTCCTTTCGTCGGGAATCAGCCCCAGCATTTT; CDR3 protein: CASSIPFVGNQPQHF
J gene: TRBJ1-2; D gene: -; V gene: TRBV19; clone size: few; CDR3 DNA: TGTGCCAGTAGTATTGGGGACATCAATAACTATGGCTACACCTTC; CDR3 protein: CASSIGDINNYGYTF
J gene: TRBJ2-7; D gene: TRBD1; V gene: TRBV15; clone size: -; CDR3 DNA: TGTGCCACCAGCAGGGGACAGGGGTTCTACGAGCAGTACTTC; CDR3 protein: CATSRGQGFYEQYF
J gene: TRBJ1-2; D gene: TRBD1; V gene: TRBV20-1; clone size: -; CDR3 DNA: TGCAGTGCGACAGGGGGCGGCGGCTACACCTTC; CDR3 protein: CSATGGGGYTF
J gene: TRBJ1-2; D gene: -; V gene: TRBV19; clone size: -; CDR3 DNA: TGTGCCAGTAGCAGGGTGGTAAATGGCTACACCTTC; CDR3 protein: CASSRVVNGYTF
J gene: TRBJ1-4; D gene: -; V gene: TRBV28; clone size: -; CDR3 DNA: TGTGCCAGCAGTTTATGGGAGAGGAATGAAAAACTGTTTTTT; CDR3 protein: CASSLWERNEKLFF
J gene: TRBJ2-1; D gene: TRBD1; V gene: TRBV4-2; clone size: -; CDR3 DNA: TGTGCCAGCAGCCAAGAAGGGACAGGAACCACCCGCGATGAGCAGTTCTTC; CDR3 protein: CASSQEGTGTTRDEQFF
J gene: TRBJ1-4; D gene: -; V gene: TRBV6-8; clone size: -; CDR3 DNA: TGTGCCAGCAGCGACCAGGTAGGTGAAAAACTGTTTTTT; CDR3 protein: CASSDQVGEKLFF
J gene: TRBJ1-5; D gene: -; V gene: TRBV6-2/TRBV6-3; clone size: -; CDR3 DNA: TGTGCCAGCAGTTACGGGCGCATAGGCAATCAGCCCCAGCATTTT; CDR3 protein: CASSYGRIGNQPQHF
J gene: TRBJ1-2; D gene: -; V gene: TRBV12-3/TRBV12-4; clone size: -; CDR3 DNA: TGTGCCAGCAGTCCTATAGGACACTACGGCTACACCTTC; CDR3 protein: CASSPIGHYGYTF
J gene: TRBJ2-7; D gene: TRBD1; V gene: TRBV3-1/TRBV3-2; clone size: -; CDR3 DNA: TGTGCCAGCAGCCAAGCCGGACAGGGCTCCTACGAGCAGTACTTC; CDR3 protein: CASSQAGQGSYEQYF
J gene: TRBJ2-3; D gene: -; V gene: TRBV19; clone size: -; CDR3 DNA: TGTGCCACTGACACACGGCATACTAGCACAGATACGCAGTATTTT; CDR3 protein: CATDTRHTSTDTQYF
J gene: TRBJ1-2; D gene: -; V gene: TRBV25-1; clone size: -; CDR3 DNA: TGTGCCAGCAGTGAGAGGACAGCTAACTATGGCTACACCTTC; CDR3 protein: CASSERTANYGYTF
J gene: TRBJ1-1; D gene: -; V gene: TRBV18; clone size: -; CDR3 DNA: TGTGCCAGCTCACCCTATTCAGACAGTTCAAACACTGAAGCTTTCTTT; CDR3 protein: CASSPYSDSSNTEAFF
J gene: TRBJ2-1; D gene: -; V gene: TRBV3-1/TRBV3-2; clone size: -; CDR3 DNA: TGTGCCAGCAGCCAAGAAGGGGCCGTTGAGCAGTTCTTC; CDR3 protein: CASSQEGAVEQFF
J gene: TRBJ2-7; D gene: -; V gene: TRBV6-6; clone size: -; CDR3 DNA: TGTGCCAGCACCGACCCAGCAGCAGGGGTCCCCTACGAGCAGTACTTC; CDR3 protein: CASTDPAAGVPYEQYF
J gene: TRBJ2-5; D gene: -; V gene: TRBV4-1; clone size: once; CDR3 DNA: TGCGCCAGCAGCCAAGTTGGGGGGGCTCGCCAAGAGACCCAGTACTTC; CDR3 protein: CASSQVGGARQETQYF
J gene: TRBJ1-1; D gene: TRBD1; V gene: TRBV7-3; clone size: -; CDR3 DNA: TGTGCCAGCAGCTTAACAGGGGGCAAAAACACTGAAGCTTTCTTT; CDR3 protein: CASSLTGGKNTEAFF